This T cell receptor beta chain was retrieved from a study of cytomegalovirus exposure and HLA in healthy donors. PCR involved 60 Vbeta and 13 Jbeta primers. TCRdb keeps only in-frame clones here, not all; method: immunoSEQ multiplex PCR. The table gives 80,000 to 95,000 clones; the top ten clones make up about 16% of it. The CDR3 is 13 amino acids. V lost 2 bases and J 0 bases, leaving 5 bases between the germline ends. Germline V gene data show CDR1 as SGDLS and CDR2 as YYNGEE. About this clone: What it recognizes is unknown.

Regarding the study as a whole: Later analysis showed TCR association rates varying by HLA locus, highest for DRB1 and lowest for HLA-C.

The V gene is TRBV9, the J gene TRBJ1-1; D is uncertain. Sequenced input: PBMCs. The sequence was collected from a man aged 45 to 65 in good health and CMV-seropositive. CDR3 residues: CASSVSVNTEAFF. Here the CDR3 DNA reads TGTGCCAGCAGCGTCTCTGTGAACACTGAAGCTTTCTTT.